This T cell receptor beta chain was identified during a study of blood T cell repertoires in COVID-19 (dated by TCRdb to 2020 to 2021). A note on the overall study: The collaborator samples originated in the United States, Italy and Spain and spanned the acute and convalescent phases of COVID-19. The samples were drawn from the first 160 participants of the ongoing ImmuneRACE study and from some 1,300 subjects provided by 6 global collaborators. The prospective study material was composed of cDNA or gDNA derived from T cells, B-cell-depleted T cells, or PBMCs. The repertoires were made available in a free public database intended to serve as a resource for research on the immune response to SARS-CoV-2. HLA class I and class II types, where available, came from metadata supplied by the sample provider rather than from assay-based typing. Subjects who had been exposed to COVID-19, were actively infected with it, or had recovered from it provided the deeply sampled blood TCRbeta repertoires that made up the dataset. A de-identified subject ID, COVID-19 status, age in years and sex were almost always included in the sample metadata. What the research found in general, with its limitations: The quantity of clinical and demographic metadata differed by source and by participant and was supplied without curation.

Regarding this clone: Its antigen is currently not known. No per-base quality is available; no much larger clone lies one base away.

Participants in the prospective study were aged roughly 18 to 95 years, lived in about two dozen United States geographic areas, and enrolled through a virtual design. Cohort assignment in the prospective study relied on participant-reported clinical history from a screening survey and a study questionnaire. Mobile phlebotomists in the prospective study collected whole blood, serum and a nasopharyngeal or oropharyngeal swab from every participant. Over a roughly 2-month period, participants in the prospective study had the option of providing additional blood draws and questionnaires. Blood samples from the prospective study were shipped frozen or at room temperature prior to DNA extraction. From the cysteine through the phenylalanine, the CDR3 covers 14 amino acids. The entry retains the CDR3 DNA only, 42 bases that are in frame from base 1. V is reduced by 3 bases and J by 7 bases, leaving a spacing of 10 bases between them. CDR1 and CDR2, looked up from the germline V gene, are MDHEN and SYDVKM.

The immunoSEQ Assay, a bias-controlled multiplex PCR, was used to amplify TCRbeta CDR3 regions from genomic DNA. Per the source publication's procedure: The number of nucleated cells in each sample was estimated by amplification of reference gene primers within the assay. Sequence reads were collapsed and filtered to measure the absolute abundance of every unique TCRbeta CDR3 rearrangement. For each sample, productive Simpson clonality was calculated as the square root of Simpson's diversity index across productive rearrangements. The immuneACCESS repertoire file appears here via TCRdb, limited to in-frame rearrangements. These files lack a portion of the clones; in checked studies, under half of the deficit traces to unresolved V genes, and the cause of the others is not known. The V and J calls and clone size are taken from that table; D and trimming were inferred from the DNA. This sample lists about 220,000 clones; approximately 83% were detected once. The biggest ten clones account for approximately 1.3% of the sample.

The TCR was taken from a woman between 35 and 50 years old with acute COVID-19. This sequence uses TRBV28 and TRBJ1-6; the D gene is not confidently resolved. Source material: PBMCs or T cells enriched from blood (not recorded which). The CDR3 loop reads CASSFHSRNSPLHF. The DNA sequence reads TGTGCCAGCAGTTTTCACAGCCGGAATTCACCCCTCCACTTT.